This TCR beta chain was captured by sequencing in a study of blood T cell repertoires in COVID-19. Repertoires were generated with immunoSEQ multiplex PCR, while TCRdb's copy carries only in-frame clones and drops some. The data hold 280,000 or so clones, with roughly 86% observed a single time. V lost 0 bases to trimming and J lost 7 bases, with 12 bases between them. Germline lookup yields CDR1 GTSNPN and CDR2 SVGIG (reference sequence). The CDR3 length is 13 residues. Sequenced material: PBMCs or T cells enriched from blood (not recorded which). The chain employs TRBV30 and TRBJ1-2; D might be TRBD1 (5 bases). The TCR was taken from a woman aged 45-60 years who had been exposed to COVID-19. The CDR3 loop reads CAWSVPGKGGYTF. In nucleotides, the CDR3 is TGTGCCTGGAGTGTACCAGGGAAGGGTGGCTACACCTTC.